This T cell receptor (beta chain) was sequenced in a study of T-cell memory formation after mild COVID-19. Study details: TCR clustering was largely donor specific. Findings of the study overall: Day 15 to 85 contractors were CD4/CD8 balanced; later expanders leaned CD4+. Pre-infection memory held some responding clones, suggesting pre-existing cross-reactive T cells responded.

J gave up 1 base and V 8 bases, and 10 bases lay outside the gene matches. Germline V gene data show CDR1 as SQVTM and CDR2 as ANQGSEA. The CDR3 sequence is 17 residues long. Researchers used 5'RACE with constant-segment primers to make TCR alpha and TCR beta cDNA libraries that carry sample barcodes and UMIs. TCRdb reprocessed the 5' RACE reads with MiXCR, giving one entry per CDR3 protein. The sample consists of some 68,000 distinct CDR3 sequences, over 15% of them appearing once. In regard to this clonotype: As yet, its antigen is unknown.

The specimen sequenced was PBMCs or a T cell subset sorted from them (not recorded which). The chain links TRBV29-1 to TRBJ2-1; 14 nucleotides line up with TRBD2. The TCR sequence derives from an adult woman who had mild COVID-19 (a few samples of this study predate the infection). Cell type and time point are not known. CDR3 sequence reads: CSSIGLAGGISYNEQFF. CDR3 sequence (DNA): TGCAGCTCTATTGGACTAGCGGGAGGAATTTCCTACAATGAGCAGTTCTTC.